Listed below are T cell receptor beta chains from one sample, sequenced in a study of persistence of HIV-infected CD4 T cells. Antigens for these TCRs are unknown. Sequencing was performed with immunoSEQ multiplex PCR; in TCRdb, only in-frame clones are kept and a portion is missing. The repertoire includes over 25,000 clones, approximately 85% of them detected once, and roughly 0.9% sits in the top ten. Sequencing used CD4+ T cells sorted from PBMCs after roughly 20-hour stimulation, obtained from a patient who received antiretroviral therapy. These receptors were taken from an adult man with HIV who was CMV-seropositive. The conserved cysteine and the conserved F or W are not part of the CDR3 here. A D gene is named only where the DNA matches it firmly. The listing skips clone size in some rows; elsewhere it reads once, few, many or a size class.

clone size: NA
D gene: NA
CDR3 length: 10
V gene: TRBV30
CDR3 protein: AWSEGNYEQY

clone size: NA
D gene: TRBD2
CDR3 length: 12
V gene: TRBV5-1
CDR3 protein: ASSLGPIAGEQF

clone size: NA
D gene: NA
CDR3 length: 10
V gene: TRBV3-1/TRBV3-2
CDR3 protein: ASSQEWYGYT

clone size: NA
D gene: NA
CDR3 length: 16
V gene: TRBV11-2
CDR3 protein: ASSSGGTSIGPAYGYT

clone size: NA
D gene: NA
CDR3 length: 12
V gene: TRBV5-6
CDR3 protein: ASSLEWENTEAF

clone size: NA
D gene: NA
CDR3 length: 12
V gene: TRBV18
CDR3 protein: ASSQRATNHEQY

clone size: NA
D gene: NA
CDR3 length: 12
V gene: TRBV19
CDR3 protein: ASSSGDPNTEAF

clone size: NA
D gene: NA
CDR3 length: 16
V gene: TRBV13
CDR3 protein: ASSLETVGGTKKDTQY

clone size: NA
D gene: NA
CDR3 length: 12
V gene: TRBV25-1
CDR3 protein: ASSFNSANSPLH

clone size: NA
D gene: NA
CDR3 length: 13
V gene: TRBV5-1
CDR3 protein: ASSGGRTEVEKLF

clone size: NA
D gene: TRBD2
CDR3 length: 14
V gene: TRBV9
CDR3 protein: ASSVGGGGTYNEQF

clone size: NA
D gene: NA
CDR3 length: 13
V gene: TRBV28
CDR3 protein: ASSHTSSNTDTQY

clone size: NA
D gene: NA
CDR3 length: 10
V gene: TRBV6-1
CDR3 protein: ASSEGQRKLF

clone size: NA
D gene: TRBD1
CDR3 length: 12
V gene: TRBV29-1
CDR3 protein: SVDETGGGNTIY

clone size: NA
D gene: NA
CDR3 length: 12
V gene: TRBV5-1
CDR3 protein: ASSLTGQREKLF

clone size: NA
D gene: NA
CDR3 length: 12
V gene: TRBV6-6
CDR3 protein: ASRPHDSGNTIY

clone size: NA
D gene: NA
CDR3 length: 12
V gene: TRBV5-1
CDR3 protein: ASSLLGDNQPQH

clone size: NA
D gene: NA
CDR3 length: 14
V gene: TRBV15
CDR3 protein: ATSRWPRLSDYGYT

clone size: NA
D gene: NA
CDR3 length: 13
V gene: TRBV11-1
CDR3 protein: ASSSKPDNDSPLH

clone size: NA
D gene: NA
CDR3 length: 10
V gene: TRBV5-1
CDR3 protein: ASSLDRDTQY

clone size: once
D gene: TRBD1
CDR3 length: 13
V gene: TRBV24-1
CDR3 protein: ATSVGQGVTDTQY

clone size: NA
D gene: NA
CDR3 length: 11
V gene: TRBV7-2
CDR3 protein: ASSSTGQGSQY